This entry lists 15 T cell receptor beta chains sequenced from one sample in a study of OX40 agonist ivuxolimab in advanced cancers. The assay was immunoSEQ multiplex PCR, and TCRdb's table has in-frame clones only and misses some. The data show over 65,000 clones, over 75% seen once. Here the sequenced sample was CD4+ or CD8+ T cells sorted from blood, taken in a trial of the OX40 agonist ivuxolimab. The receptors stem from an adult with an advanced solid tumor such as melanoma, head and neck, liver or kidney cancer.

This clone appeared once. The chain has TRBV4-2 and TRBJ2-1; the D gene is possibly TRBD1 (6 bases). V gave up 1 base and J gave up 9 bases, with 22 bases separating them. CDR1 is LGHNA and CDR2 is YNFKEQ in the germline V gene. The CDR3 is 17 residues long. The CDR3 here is CASSQARATGTNGEQFF. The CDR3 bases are TGTGCCAGCAGCCAAGCTCGGGCAACCGGGACAAATGGTGAGCAGTTCTTC.

The CDR3 protein is CASSNRDRASDTQYF. CDR3 DNA: TGTGCCAGCAGCAACCGGGACAGGGCATCAGATACGCAGTATTTT. The chain uses TRBV9 and TRBJ2-3; 9 bases agree with TRBD1. CDR1 is SGDLS and CDR2 is YYNGEE in the germline V gene. J gave up 4 bases and V 4 bases, and 7 bases lay outside the gene matches. The CDR3 runs 15 residues.

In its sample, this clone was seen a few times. CDR3 nucleotide sequence: TGTGCCAGCAGCTTAGGGGCCTCCTGGGAGCAGTACGTC. It specifies CASSLGASWEQYV. V usage is TRBV11-1 and J usage is TRBJ2-7, with D hard to call. Per germline, CDR1 SGHAT and CDR2 FQDESV (reference sequence). V was cut by 1 base and J by 7 bases, with 11 bases left in between. This CDR3 spans 13 amino acids.

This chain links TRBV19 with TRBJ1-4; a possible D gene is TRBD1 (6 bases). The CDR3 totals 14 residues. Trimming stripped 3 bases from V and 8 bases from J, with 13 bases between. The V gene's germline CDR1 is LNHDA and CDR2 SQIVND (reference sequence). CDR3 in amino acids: CASSIARGQEKLFF. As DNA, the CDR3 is TGTGCCAGTAGTATCGCCAGGGGTCAGGAAAAACTGTTTTTT.

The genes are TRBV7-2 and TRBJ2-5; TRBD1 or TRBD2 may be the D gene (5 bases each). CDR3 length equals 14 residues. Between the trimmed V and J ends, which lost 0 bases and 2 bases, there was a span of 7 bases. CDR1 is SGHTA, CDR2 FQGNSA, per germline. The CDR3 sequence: CASSLAGTQETQYF. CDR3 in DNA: TGTGCCAGCAGCTTAGCTGGGACGCAAGAGACCCAGTACTTC.

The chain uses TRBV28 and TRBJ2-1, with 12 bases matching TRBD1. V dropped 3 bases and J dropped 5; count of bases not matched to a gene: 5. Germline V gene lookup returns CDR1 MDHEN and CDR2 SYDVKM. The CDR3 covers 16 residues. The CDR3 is CASSFPGQGADNEQFF. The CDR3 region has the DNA TGTGCCAGCAGTTTTCCGGGACAGGGGGCCGACAATGAGCAGTTCTTC.

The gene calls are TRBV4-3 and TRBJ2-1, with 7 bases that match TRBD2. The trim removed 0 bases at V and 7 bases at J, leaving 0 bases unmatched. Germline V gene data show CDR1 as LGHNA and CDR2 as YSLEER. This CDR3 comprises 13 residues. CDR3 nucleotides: TGCGCCAGCAGCCAAGAGGGGGGGAATGAGCAGTTCTTC. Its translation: CASSQEGGNEQFF.

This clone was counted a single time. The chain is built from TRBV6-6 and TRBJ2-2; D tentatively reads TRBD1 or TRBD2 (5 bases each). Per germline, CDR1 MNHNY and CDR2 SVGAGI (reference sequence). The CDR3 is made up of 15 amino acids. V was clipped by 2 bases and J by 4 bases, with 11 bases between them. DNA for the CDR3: TGTGCCAGCAGTTACGGGCAGGGACCCACCGGGGAGCTGTTTTTT. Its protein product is CASSYGQGPTGELFF.

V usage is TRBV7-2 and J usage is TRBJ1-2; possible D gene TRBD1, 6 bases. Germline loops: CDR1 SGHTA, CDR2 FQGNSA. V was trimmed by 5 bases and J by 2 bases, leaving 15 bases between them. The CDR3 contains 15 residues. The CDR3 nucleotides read TGTGCCAGCAGCCTGCCCGACAGGCCCAACTATGGCTACACCTTC. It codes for CASSLPDRPNYGYTF. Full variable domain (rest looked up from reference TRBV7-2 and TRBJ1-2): GAGVSQSPSNKVTEKGKDVELRCDPISGHTALYWYRQSLGQGLEFLIYFQGNSAPDKSGLPSDRFSAERTGGSVSTLTIQRTQQEDSAVYLCASSLPDRPNYGYTFGSGTRLTVV.

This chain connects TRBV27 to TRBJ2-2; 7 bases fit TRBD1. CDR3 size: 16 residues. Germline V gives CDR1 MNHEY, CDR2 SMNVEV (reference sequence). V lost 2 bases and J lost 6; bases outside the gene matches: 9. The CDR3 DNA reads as TGTGCCAGCAGTTTACCCTCGACAGGGTCTCCCGGGGAGCTGTTTTTT. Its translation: CASSLPSTGSPGELFF.

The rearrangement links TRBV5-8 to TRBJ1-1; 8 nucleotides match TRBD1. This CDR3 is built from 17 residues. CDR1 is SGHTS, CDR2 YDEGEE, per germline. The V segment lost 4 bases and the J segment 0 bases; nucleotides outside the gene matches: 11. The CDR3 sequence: CASSTDRGVFMNTEAFF. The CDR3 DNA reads TGTGCCAGCAGCACAGACAGGGGAGTCTTTATGAACACTGAAGCTTTCTTT.

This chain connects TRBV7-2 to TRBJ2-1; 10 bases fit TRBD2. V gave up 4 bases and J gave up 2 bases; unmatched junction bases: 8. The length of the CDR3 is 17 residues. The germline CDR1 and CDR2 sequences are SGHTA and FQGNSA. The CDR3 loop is CASSSISGGTPYNEQFF. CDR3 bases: TGTGCCAGCAGCTCCATTAGCGGGGGGACCCCCTACAATGAGCAGTTCTTC.

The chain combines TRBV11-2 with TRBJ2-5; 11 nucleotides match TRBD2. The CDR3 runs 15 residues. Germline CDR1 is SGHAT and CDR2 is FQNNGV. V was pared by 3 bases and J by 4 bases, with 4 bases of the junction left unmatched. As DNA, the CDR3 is TGTGCCAGCAGCTTGCCTAGCGGGGGGTTAGAGACCCAGTACTTC. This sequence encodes CASSLPSGGLETQYF.

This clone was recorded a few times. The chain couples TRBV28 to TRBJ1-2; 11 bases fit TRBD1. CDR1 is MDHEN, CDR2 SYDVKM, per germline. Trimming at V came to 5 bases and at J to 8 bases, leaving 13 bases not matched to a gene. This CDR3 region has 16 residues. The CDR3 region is CASSGGQGAQARGYTF. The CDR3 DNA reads TGTGCCAGCAGTGGCGGACAGGGGGCGCAAGCAAGGGGCTACACCTTC.

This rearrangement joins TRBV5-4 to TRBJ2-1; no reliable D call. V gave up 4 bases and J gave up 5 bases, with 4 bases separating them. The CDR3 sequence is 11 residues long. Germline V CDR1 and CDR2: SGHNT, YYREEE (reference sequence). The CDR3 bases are TGTGCCAGCAGCAATGACAATGAGCAGTTCTTC. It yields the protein CASSNDNEQFF.